Each of the 32 T cell receptor beta chains below was sequenced from the same sample in a study of cytomegalovirus exposure and HLA in healthy donors. The PCR made use of 60 Vbeta and 13 Jbeta primers. The data were produced by immunoSEQ multiplex PCR, yet TCRdb's version contains in-frame clones alone and is incomplete. This repertoire shows roughly 200,000 clones, approximately 78% found once; its top ten account for roughly 1.5%. The specimen sequenced was PBMCs. The origin of the receptors is a woman between 18 and 29 years old in good health and CMV-seronegative.

The rearrangement joins TRBV30 to TRBJ2-7, with 8 bases aligning to TRBD1. CDR1 is GTSNPN, CDR2 SVGIG, per germline (reference sequence). With V trimmed by 5 bases and J by 3 bases, 9 bases remained unmatched. CDR3 length: 14 amino acids. This CDR3 reads CAWGPGTGDYEQYF. CDR3 coding DNA: TGTGCCTGGGGCCCCGGGACAGGAGACTACGAGCAGTACTTC.

The genes are TRBV28 and TRBJ1-4, with D perhaps TRBD1 (6 bases). Between the trimmed V and J ends, which lost 5 bases and 0 bases, there was a span of 13 bases. CDR3 size: 16 residues. Germline V gene data show CDR1 as MDHEN and CDR2 as SYDVKM. CDR3 coding DNA: TGTGCCAGCAGTACCGGGACACTTACAACTAATGAAAAACTGTTTTTT. Its protein is CASSTGTLTTNEKLFF.

The J gene is TRBJ1-5, the V gene TRBV27, with D uncertain. The CDR3 runs 14 residues. V was shortened by 4 bases and J by 6 bases, with 13 bases between the two germline ends. Germline V gives CDR1 MNHEY, CDR2 SMNVEV (reference sequence). The CDR3 nucleotides are TGTGCCAGCAGTTCTGGCCCCTCGGGTCAGCCCCAGCATTTT. Its translation is CASSSGPSGQPQHF.

V gene TRBV6-5 combines with J gene TRBJ2-5; TRBD2 aligns across 10 bases. The CDR3 spans 15 residues. J gave up 0 bases and V 6 bases, and 4 bases lay outside the gene matches. The germline V gene has CDR1 MNHEY and CDR2 SVGAGI. CDR3 sequence: CASRGLAFNQETQYF. DNA for the CDR3: TGTGCCAGCAGGGGACTAGCGTTTAACCAAGAGACCCAGTACTTC.

The rearrangement links TRBV2 to TRBJ2-7, with 8 bases identical to TRBD1. CDR1 is SNHLY and CDR2 is FYNNEI in the germline V gene. V lost 8 bases, J lost 2 bases, and 11 bases stayed unmatched. This CDR3 comprises 15 residues. As DNA, the CDR3 is TGTGCCAGCGGATTACCGGGACAGGCCCCCTACGAGCAGTACTTC. Its translation is CASGLPGQAPYEQYF.

This CDR3 is CASSGQGRSYNEQFF. In DNA form, the CDR3 reads TGTGCCAGCAGTGGCCAGGGTAGGTCCTACAATGAGCAGTTCTTC. This chain links TRBV28 with TRBJ2-1; D may be TRBD1 (5 bases). Germline values: CDR1 MDHEN, CDR2 SYDVKM. Trimming took 5 bases from V and 1 from J, leaving 12 bases between them. The CDR3 spans 15 residues.

The DNA of the CDR3 is TGCAGTGCCCCGGACATGGCCGAAGCTTTCTTT. It translates to CSAPDMAEAFF. This rearrangement joins TRBV20-1 to TRBJ1-1, with D perhaps matching TRBD1 (5 bases). In germline, CDR1 is DFQATT, CDR2 SNEGSKA (reference sequence). The V end lost 6 bases, the J end lost 8 bases, and 13 bases lay between the germline ends. This CDR3 has 11 residues.

The V gene is TRBV19, the J gene TRBJ1-4; tentative D call: TRBD1 (5 bases). This CDR3 has 15 residues. Trimming shortened V by 3 bases and J by 5 bases, and 13 bases separated the two germline ends. Germline V gene sequence: CDR1 LNHDA, CDR2 SQIVND (reference sequence). The CDR3 DNA follows: TGTGCCAGTAGTATCGTCCCCAGGGTGAATGAAAAACTGTTTTTT. It yields the protein CASSIVPRVNEKLFF.

This chain joins TRBV6-6 and TRBJ2-3, with a tentative D call TRBD2 (6 bases). Germline V lookup: CDR1 MNHNY, CDR2 SVGAGI (reference sequence). The CDR3 is 16 residues long. The germline V and J ends were trimmed by 10 bases and 3 bases, with 23 bases remaining between them. The CDR3: CATRVERELVTDTQYF. The CDR3 coding sequence is TGTGCCACCCGGGTCGAACGGGAGTTGGTAACAGATACGCAGTATTTT.

The chain employs TRBV27 and TRBJ2-3; 12 bases map to TRBD2. J was trimmed by 8 bases and V by 1 base; bases with no gene match: 7. The length of the CDR3 is 16 residues. The germline gives CDR1 MNHEY, CDR2 SMNVEV (reference sequence). The CDR3 nucleotides read TGTGCCAGCAGTTTATTGACTAGCGGGAGCGGCGGTACGCAGTATTTT. This gives the protein CASSLLTSGSGGTQYF.

The genes are TRBV10-1 and TRBJ2-5, with TRBD1 matching 9 bases. The CDR3 length is 14 residues. Germline V gene data show CDR1 as WNHNN and CDR2 as SYGVQD (reference sequence). V lost 3 bases, J lost 4 bases, and 3 bases stayed unmatched. The CDR3 spells CASSDGQGLETQYF. CDR3 DNA: TGCGCCAGCAGTGATGGACAGGGGCTAGAGACCCAGTACTTC.

The V call is TRBV4-1, the J call TRBJ2-1; D gene ambiguous. The germline gives CDR1 MGHRA, CDR2 YSYEKL. Deletions cut 5 bases from V and 5 bases from J, with 7 bases between. CDR3 length equals 12 residues. This chain's CDR3 is CASSDGDNEQFF. In nucleotides, the CDR3 is TGCGCCAGCAGCGACGGAGACAATGAGCAGTTCTTC.

V and J are TRBV6-5 and TRBJ2-1; TRBD1 is a possible D gene (6 bases). Germline V gene lookup returns CDR1 MNHEY and CDR2 SVGAGI. V was shortened by 7 bases and J by 5 bases, with 15 bases between the two germline ends. The CDR3 runs to 14 residues. The CDR3 nucleotides are TGTGCCAGCATCCAGGACAGAGGACACAATGAGCAGTTCTTC. The encoded protein is CASIQDRGHNEQFF.

The rearrangement uses TRBV7-9 and TRBJ2-1, with TRBD2 matching over 7 bases. Germline-derived CDR1 and CDR2 are SEHNR and FQNEAQ (reference sequence). V shed 5 bases and J 6 bases; nucleotides not matched to a gene: 19. This CDR3 is 18 amino acids long. The CDR3 nucleotides read TGTGCCAGCAGCCCTGGACTAGTGAGTCGTTTGATGGGCAATGAGCAGTTCTTC. Translating it yields CASSPGLVSRLMGNEQFF. The full variable domain, in which reference TRBV7-9 and TRBJ2-1 provide the parts outside the CDR3, is DTGVSQNPRHKITKRGQNVTFRCDPISEHNRLYWYRQTLGQGPEFLTYFQNEAQLEKSRLLSDRFSAERPKGSFSTLEIQRTEQGDSAMYLCASSPGLVSRLMGNEQFFGPGTRLTVL.

The CDR3 bases are TGTGCCAGCAGCTTAGGTGGGACAGGGAATCGGAACACCTTC. Translating gives CASSLGGTGNRNTF. The chain links TRBV13 to TRBJ1-2; TRBD1 aligns across 9 bases. Germline CDR1 and CDR2: PRHDT and FYEKMQ (reference sequence). The CDR3 has 14 amino acids. V was pared by 0 bases and J by 12 bases, with 8 bases of the junction left unmatched.

The genes are TRBV6-5 and TRBJ2-1; 9 bases agree with TRBD2. CDR3 length: 16 amino acids. V trimming: 2 bases; J trimming: 6 bases; junction bases outside the gene matches: 8. The germline gives CDR1 MNHEY, CDR2 SVGAGI. CDR3 sequence: CASSYDGLAFSNEQFF. The CDR3 DNA reads TGTGCCAGCAGTTACGACGGACTAGCGTTTAGCAATGAGCAGTTCTTC.

The chain has TRBV9 and TRBJ1-4; TRBD1 agrees at 11 bases. Trimming at V came to 7 bases and at J to 3 bases, leaving 11 bases not matched to a gene. The CDR3 totals 17 residues. Germline CDR1 and CDR2: SGDLS and YYNGEE. The CDR3 nucleotides are TGTGCCAGCGGCGGATCCGGGACAGGGGGTTCTAATGAAAAACTGTTTTTT. Encoded protein: CASGGSGTGGSNEKLFF.

V gene TRBV19 combines with J gene TRBJ1-5; 7 positions agree with TRBD1. V dropped 7 bases and J dropped 2; count of bases not matched to a gene: 8. The germline V gene encodes CDR1 LNHDA and CDR2 SQIVND (reference sequence). This CDR3 region has 15 residues. CDR3 region: CASTRDSLGNQPQHF. CDR3 nucleotide sequence: TGTGCCAGTACCCGGGACAGCCTTGGCAATCAGCCCCAGCATTTT.

J is TRBJ2-4 and V is TRBV28; possibly TRBD2 for D (7 bases). Germline CDR1 reads MDHEN; CDR2 reads SYDVKM. This CDR3 contains 15 residues. Trimming removed 6 bases from V and 7 bases from J, with 19 bases in between. The CDR3 loop is CASSPPFRGGNIQYF. CDR3 nucleotide sequence: TGTGCCAGCAGCCCTCCGTTTAGGGGGGGGAACATTCAGTACTTC.

The rearrangement links TRBV29-1 to TRBJ1-1; the D is unclear. Germline V gene data show CDR1 as SQVTM and CDR2 as ANQGSEA. V lost 4 bases, J lost 2 bases, and 8 bases lay in between. There are 12 residues in the CDR3. The CDR3 here is CSVATVNTEAFF. The CDR3 region has the DNA TGCAGCGTTGCTACGGTAAACACTGAAGCTTTCTTT. The full variable domain, with the rest looked up from reference TRBV29-1 and TRBJ1-1, is SAVISQKPSRDICQRGTSLTIQCQVDSQVTMMFWYRQQPGQSLTLIATANQGSEATYESGFVIDKFPISRPNLTFSTLTVSNMSPEDSSIYLCSVATVNTEAFFGQGTRLTVV.

This chain links TRBV10-1 with TRBJ2-2; TRBD1 matches 9 bases. V shed 6 bases and J 7 bases; nucleotides not matched to a gene: 6. The CDR3 is 14 residues long. Germline CDR1 WNHNN, CDR2 SYGVQD (reference sequence). CDR3 amino acids: CASRWDRDSGELFF. The CDR3 DNA reads as TGCGCCAGCAGATGGGACAGGGACAGCGGGGAGCTGTTTTTT.

The rearrangement joins TRBV9 to TRBJ2-5; maybe TRBD2 (6 bases). This CDR3 comprises 17 residues. Germline V CDR1 and CDR2: SGDLS, YYNGEE. Trimming took 3 bases from V and 3 from J, leaving 21 bases between them. The CDR3 loop reads CASSGDSLRGREETQYF. The CDR3 DNA is TGTGCCAGCAGCGGGGACTCCCTCCGTGGCAGAGAAGAGACCCAGTACTTC.

This rearrangement joins TRBV7-2 to TRBJ2-1; 9 bases line up with TRBD2. This CDR3 is 15 amino acids long. After removal of 4 bases from V and 4 bases from J, the junction contained 5 bases not matched to a gene. The germline V gene encodes CDR1 SGHTA and CDR2 FQGNSA. CDR3 bases: TGTGCCAGCAGCTCCGTAGCGGGAGCTTACAATGAGCAGTTCTTC. Amino acids: CASSSVAGAYNEQFF.

J is TRBJ2-3 and V is TRBV10-1; D might be TRBD1 (5 bases). Trimming took off 3 bases at V and 3 bases at J, with 13 bases between the two ends. Germline-derived CDR1 and CDR2 are WNHNN and SYGVQD (reference sequence). This CDR3 has 15 residues. CDR3 DNA sequence: TGCGCCAGCAGTGAAAGGGCAGGGTGGACAGATACGCAGTATTTT. This encodes CASSERAGWTDTQYF.

The rearrangement uses TRBV6-1 and TRBJ2-7; 7 bases map to TRBD1. The length of the CDR3 is 16 residues. CDR1 is MNHNS, CDR2 SASEGT, per germline. V trimming: 3 bases; J trimming: 4 bases; junction bases outside the gene matches: 12. CDR3 protein: CASSEERQGRSYEQYF. The CDR3 DNA reads as TGTGCCAGCAGTGAGGAAAGACAGGGACGAAGTTACGAGCAGTACTTC.

The chain recombines TRBV30 with TRBJ2-7; D possibly corresponds to TRBD2 (7 bases). The CDR3 contains 12 residues. Trimming removed 3 bases from V and 5 bases from J, with 11 bases in between. The V gene's germline CDR1 is GTSNPN and CDR2 SVGIG (reference sequence). CDR3 DNA sequence: TGTGCCTGGAGCGCCGGGGGGCACGAGCAGTACTTC. This translates into CAWSAGGHEQYF.

The V and J genes are TRBV4-1 and TRBJ2-7, with a tentative D call TRBD1 (6 bases). Trimming removed 4 bases from V and 4 bases from J, with 14 bases in between. The germline CDR1 and CDR2 sequences are MGHRA and YSYEKL. The CDR3 has 14 residues. For the CDR3, the DNA is TGCGCCAGCAGCCGCTTCGGGCAGGGGTACGAGCAGTACTTC. Translation: CASSRFGQGYEQYF.

The V call is TRBV5-4, the J call TRBJ2-7, with 7 bases fitting TRBD2. The V and J ends lost 5 bases and 0 bases, in that order; junction bases with no gene match: 5. Germline V lookup: CDR1 SGHNT, CDR2 YYREEE (reference sequence). The CDR3 length is 14 residues. The CDR3 nucleotides are TGTGCCAGCAGTGCAAGCGGGACCTCCTACGAGCAGTACGTC. Its translation: CASSASGTSYEQYV.

The V gene is TRBV7-9, the J gene TRBJ2-5; 10 bases are shared with TRBD1. This CDR3 is built from 15 residues. V shed 4 bases, J shed 2 bases, and the junction held 4 bases outside the gene matches. The germline V gene has CDR1 SEHNR and CDR2 FQNEAQ (reference sequence). The chain's CDR3 is CASSSPGQGQETQYF. CDR3 nucleotides: TGTGCCAGCAGCTCACCGGGACAGGGGCAAGAGACCCAGTACTTC.

This clone has at least ten counts. The chain has TRBV28 and TRBJ1-5, with D maybe TRBD1 (6 bases). V lost 2 bases and J 0 bases, leaving 11 bases between the germline ends. The germline CDR1 and CDR2 sequences are MDHEN and SYDVKM. This CDR3 comprises 16 residues. The CDR3 DNA sequence: TGTGCCAGCAGTTTACCGGACAGTCATAGCAATCAGCCCCAGCATTTT. Protein sequence: CASSLPDSHSNQPQHF.

The CDR3 is CASSFLFPTTGTSGRHSTDTQYF. Here the CDR3 DNA reads TGTGCCAGCAGCTTTCTATTCCCCACCACCGGGACTAGCGGGAGGCATAGCACAGATACGCAGTATTTT. The chain carries TRBV13 and TRBJ2-3, with 15 bases lining up with TRBD2. Germline-derived CDR1 and CDR2 are PRHDT and FYEKMQ (reference sequence). Unmatched junction bases numbered 19, after V lost 3 bases and J lost 0 bases. The CDR3 spans 23 residues.

The chain carries TRBV13 and TRBJ2-1, with TRBD2 matching over 9 bases. Germline V gives CDR1 PRHDT, CDR2 FYEKMQ (reference sequence). The CDR3 sequence is 18 residues long. V shed 3 bases, J shed 3 bases, and the junction held 12 bases outside the gene matches. CDR3 loop: CASSLGGRAGGYYNEQFF. The CDR3 bases are TGTGCCAGCAGCTTGGGGGGAAGGGCGGGAGGGTACTACAATGAGCAGTTCTTC.